The 29 T cell receptor beta chains below were found in one sample sequenced in a study of blood T cell repertoires in COVID-19. Data came from immunoSEQ multiplex PCR; TCRdb stores just in-frame clones and leaves some out. The sample has about 49,000 clones; roughly four fifths are singletons. The sample taken for sequencing was peripheral blood. Every receptor here comes from a woman in her sixties or seventies with acute or convalescent COVID-19.

This chain joins TRBV6-5 and TRBJ2-3, with 7 bases aligning to TRBD1. The CDR3 is 14 residues long. Germline V gene lookup returns CDR1 MNHEY and CDR2 SVGAGI. J lost 6 bases, V lost 7 bases, and 10 bases had no gene match. CDR3 residues: CASTPRDRADTQYF. The CDR3 nucleotides read TGTGCCAGCACCCCCCGGGACAGAGCCGATACGCAGTATTTT.

The chain couples TRBV5-1 to TRBJ1-2, with 9 bases lining up with TRBD1. CDR1 is SGHRS and CDR2 is YFSETQ in the germline V gene. There are 14 residues in the CDR3. J lost 11 bases, V lost 3 bases, and 11 bases had no gene match. The CDR3 reads CASSSGQGTLSYTF. The CDR3 DNA reads as TGCGCCAGCAGCTCCGGACAGGGGACCCTTTCTTACACCTTC.

The sample holds a few counts of this clone. This sequence joins TRBV15 and TRBJ1-5; D is undetermined. The germline V and J ends were trimmed by 1 base and 0 bases, with 7 bases remaining between them. The CDR3 loop spans 15 amino acids. Germline V gene sequence: CDR1 LNHNV, CDR2 YYDKDF (reference sequence). This CDR3 is CATSRGEDSNQPQHF. The CDR3 DNA follows: TGTGCCACCAGCAGAGGGGAGGATAGCAATCAGCCCCAGCATTTT.

This clone was detected a few times. V usage is TRBV4-2 and J usage is TRBJ2-1; 14 bases map to TRBD2. The CDR3 covers 19 residues. The V and J ends lost 0 bases and 7 bases, in that order; junction bases with no gene match: 11. Per germline, CDR1 LGHNA and CDR2 YNFKEQ. The CDR3 DNA reads TGTGCCAGCAGCCAAGATCGGTCCCGGACTAGCGGGGGGCGAAATGAGCAGTTCTTC. Its translation: CASSQDRSRTSGGRNEQFF.

The chain is built from TRBV5-5 and TRBJ2-5, with TRBD2 matching over 7 bases. There are 15 residues in the CDR3. V trimming: 2 bases; J trimming: 4 bases; junction bases outside the gene matches: 8. Per the germline V gene, CDR1 is SGHKS and CDR2 is YYEKEE (reference sequence). The CDR3 nucleotides are TGTGCCAGCAGCTTATTCTTCGGGGGGTCAGAGACCCAGTACTTC. Residues: CASSLFFGGSETQYF. The full variable domain, in which reference TRBV5-5 and TRBJ2-5 provide the parts outside the CDR3, is DAGVTQSPTHLIKTRGQQVTLRCSPISGHKSVSWYQQVLGQGPQFIFQYYEKEERGRGNFPDRFSARQFPNYSSELNVNALLLGDSALYLCASSLFFGGSETQYFGPGTRLLVL.

This clone occurred once. The chain employs TRBV5-1 and TRBJ1-1; 10 positions agree with TRBD1. Germline loops: CDR1 SGHRS, CDR2 YFSETQ. The CDR3 loop spans 14 amino acids. The V gene end was trimmed by 4 bases and the J gene end by 4 bases; junction bases not matched to a gene: 4. CDR3 residues: CASSKGQGGTEAFF. For the CDR3, the DNA is TGCGCCAGCAGCAAAGGACAGGGGGGCACTGAAGCTTTCTTT.

The chain links TRBV27 to TRBJ2-7; 8 nucleotides agree with TRBD2. There are 15 residues in the CDR3. Germline values: CDR1 MNHEY, CDR2 SMNVEV (reference sequence). Trimming cost V 0 bases and J 1 base; bases outside gene matches: 2. For the CDR3, the DNA is TGTGCCAGCAGTTTATCCGGGGGGGGTTCCTACGAGCAGTACTTC. This translates into CASSLSGGGSYEQYF.

The V and J genes are TRBV5-1 and TRBJ1-2; D is unclear. CDR1 and CDR2 from the germline V gene are SGHRS and YFSETQ. The CDR3 has 14 residues. With 4 bases removed from V and 3 bases from J, the gap between germline ends came to 13 bases. The CDR3 nucleotides read TGCGCCAGCAGCGATGAATCAGCGTACTATGGCTACACCTTC. Residues: CASSDESAYYGYTF.

V and J are TRBV24-1 and TRBJ2-3, with 11 positions matching TRBD2. The germline V gene encodes CDR1 KGHDR and CDR2 SFDVKD. V gave up 3 bases and J gave up 6 bases; unmatched junction bases: 10. The CDR3 is 17 residues long. The CDR3 nucleotides are TGTGCCACCAGTGATCCCTTAGCGGGAGGGCCACGGGATACGCAGTATTTT. It codes for CATSDPLAGGPRDTQYF.

The CDR3 protein is CATSDTKNIQYF. The CDR3 DNA follows: TGTGCCACCAGTGACACAAAAAACATTCAGTACTTC. The chain employs TRBV24-1 and TRBJ2-4, with D hard to call. Germline assignment: CDR1 KGHDR and CDR2 SFDVKD. The V gene lost 4 bases and the J gene lost 4 bases, with 4 bases spanning the gap. This CDR3 spans 12 amino acids.

This clone was detected only a few times. This sequence joins TRBV11-2 and TRBJ2-2, with D uncertain. The V end lost 1 base, the J end lost 4 bases, and 7 bases lay between the germline ends. Germline V gene lookup returns CDR1 SGHAT and CDR2 FQNNGV. This CDR3 has 14 amino acids. CDR3 protein: CASSLGPGTGELFF. The CDR3 region has the DNA TGTGCCAGCAGCTTAGGACCGGGCACCGGGGAGCTGTTTTTT.

The chain has TRBV6-5 and TRBJ1-4; no definite D call. V lost 1 base to trimming and J lost 6 bases, with 12 bases between them. This CDR3 region has 15 residues. Germline V lookup: CDR1 MNHEY, CDR2 SVGAGI. The CDR3 here is CASSYLTREDEKLFF. CDR3 sequence (DNA): TGTGCCAGCAGTTACTTGACGAGGGAGGATGAAAAACTGTTTTTT.

V usage is TRBV3-1 (or the pseudogene TRBV3-2) and J usage is TRBJ2-7; 14 bases are shared with TRBD2. Germline CDR1 and CDR2: LGHDT and YNNKEL (reference sequence). The length of the CDR3 is 14 residues. The V gene end was trimmed by 8 bases and the J gene end by 6 bases; junction bases not matched to a gene: 6. CDR3 in DNA: TGTGCCAGCGCTATTGGGACTAGCGGGAGCGAGCAGTACTTC. It encodes CASAIGTSGSEQYF.

V is TRBV11-3 and J is TRBJ2-1, with 13 bases fitting TRBD2. The germline V gene has CDR1 SGHNT and CDR2 YENEEA. The CDR3 spans 16 residues. V trimming: 5 bases; J trimming: 4 bases; junction bases outside the gene matches: 5. This CDR3 reads CASSPRTSGGYNEQFF. The CDR3 nucleotides are TGTGCCAGCAGCCCAAGGACTAGCGGGGGATACAATGAGCAGTTCTTC.

This chain connects TRBV9 to TRBJ2-1; 7 bases agree with TRBD1. The V gene end was trimmed by 2 bases and the J gene end by 7 bases; junction bases not matched to a gene: 6. The CDR3 loop spans 14 amino acids. Germline CDR1 SGDLS, CDR2 YYNGEE. DNA of the CDR3: TGTGCCAGCAGCGTCGGGACAGTCGAAAATGAGCAGTTCTTC. Protein product: CASSVGTVENEQFF.

The chain uses TRBV24-1 and TRBJ1-2; maybe TRBD1 (5 bases). Trimming removed 3 bases at V and 2 bases at J, with 12 bases between. Germline V gene sequence: CDR1 KGHDR, CDR2 SFDVKD. The CDR3 spans 15 residues. The CDR3 nucleotides are TGTGCCACCAGTGATCGTGCAGGGCCGAACTATGGCTACACCTTC. It is translated as CATSDRAGPNYGYTF.

The V gene is TRBV18, the J gene TRBJ2-1; 9 bases match TRBD2. The CDR3 loop spans 16 amino acids. V gave up 3 bases and J gave up 7 bases; unmatched junction bases: 10. From germline, CDR1 is KGHSH and CDR2 LQKENI. CDR3 sequence: CASSPPGLATGNEQFF. CDR3 bases: TGTGCCAGCTCACCCCCGGGACTAGCAACTGGAAATGAGCAGTTCTTC. Together with reference TRBV18 and TRBJ2-1, the CDR3 gives the full variable domain: NAGVMQNPRHLVRRRGQEARLRCSPMKGHSHVYWYRQLPEEGLKFMVYLQKENIIDESGMPKERFSAEFPKEGPSILRIQQVVRGDSAAYFCASSPPGLATGNEQFFGPGTRLTVL.

This clone was counted between two and nine times. The rearrangement uses TRBV6-5 and TRBJ1-1, with 7 bases that match TRBD1. Germline CDR1 MNHEY, CDR2 SVGAGI. V gave up 6 bases and J gave up 2 bases; unmatched junction bases: 6. The CDR3 is 14 amino acids. The CDR3 is CASRGGQLNTEAFF. DNA of the CDR3: TGTGCCAGCAGAGGGGGACAGCTAAACACTGAAGCTTTCTTT.

This sequence joins TRBV28 and TRBJ1-1; TRBD1 is a possible D gene (6 bases). The CDR3 spans 14 residues. With 5 bases removed from V and 0 bases from J, the gap between germline ends came to 10 bases. Per the germline V gene, CDR1 is MDHEN and CDR2 is SYDVKM. The CDR3 sequence: CASSLDRLNTEAFF. CDR3 bases: TGTGCCAGCAGTCTGGACAGACTGAACACTGAAGCTTTCTTT.

The chain links TRBV5-4 to TRBJ1-1; tentatively, D is TRBD1 (6 bases). The CDR3 runs to 14 residues. Germline V gives CDR1 SGHNT, CDR2 YYREEE (reference sequence). V was cut by 0 bases and J by 2 bases, with 8 bases left in between. CDR3: CASSLEGGNTEAFF. The CDR3 DNA reads TGTGCCAGCAGCTTGGAAGGGGGTAACACTGAAGCTTTCTTT.

This chain uses TRBV5-1 with TRBJ2-1; TRBD1 aligns across 9 bases. The CDR3 totals 15 residues. J gave up 9 bases and V 0 bases, and 7 bases lay outside the gene matches. The germline gives CDR1 SGHRS, CDR2 YFSETQ. For the CDR3, the DNA is TGCGCCAGCAGCTTGGTGGGACAGGGATTCGGTGAGCAGTTCTTC. Translating it yields CASSLVGQGFGEQFF.

The CDR3 sequence is CASSSEGTGESEAFF. CDR3 sequence (DNA): TGTGCCAGTAGTTCCGAAGGGACAGGGGAGTCTGAAGCTTTCTTT. The chain carries TRBV19 and TRBJ1-1; 10 positions agree with TRBD1. V lost 5 bases to trimming and J lost 6 bases; unmatched junction nucleotides: 9. Germline V CDR1 and CDR2: LNHDA, SQIVND (reference sequence). This CDR3 contains 15 residues.

The V and J genes are TRBV5-1 and TRBJ2-3; 13 bases match TRBD2. This CDR3 contains 16 residues. After removal of 3 bases from V and 2 bases from J, the junction contained 3 bases not matched to a gene. Per the germline V gene, CDR1 is SGHRS and CDR2 is YFSETQ. CDR3 sequence (DNA): TGCGCCAGCAGCTCCGGACTAGCGGGGGCCACAGATACGCAGTATTTT. Translation: CASSSGLAGATDTQYF.

The V and J genes are TRBV30 and TRBJ1-1; 9 positions agree with TRBD1. This CDR3 contains 14 residues. CDR1 is GTSNPN and CDR2 is SVGIG in the germline V gene (reference sequence). J was trimmed by 5 bases and V by 2 bases; bases with no gene match: 6. The CDR3 DNA reads as TGTGCCTGGAGTTTTTTGGACAGGGGAACTGAAGCTTTCTTT. Residues: CAWSFLDRGTEAFF.

This clone was detected only a few times. This sequence joins TRBV11-2 and TRBJ1-2, with D tentatively TRBD1 (5 bases). CDR3 length: 16 residues. Looked up from germline, CDR1 is SGHAT and CDR2 is FQNNGV. The germline V and J ends were trimmed by 5 bases and 8 bases, with 24 bases remaining between them. The CDR3 DNA sequence: TGTGCCAGCAGCCCCTCTCCGGGGGGGATTCCTTACGGCTACACCTTC. It specifies CASSPSPGGIPYGYTF. Using reference TRBV11-2 and TRBJ1-2 for the parts outside the CDR3, the full variable domain is EAGVAQSPRYKIIEKRQSVAFWCNPISGHATLYWYQQILGQGPKLLIQFQNNGVVDDSQLPKDRFSAERLKGVDSTLKIQPAKLEDSAVYLCASSPSPGGIPYGYTFGSGTRLTVV.

This clone has a handful of counts. The V call is TRBV5-1, the J call TRBJ2-5; D not certain. Trimming removed 1 base at V and 2 bases at J, with 3 bases between. The CDR3 contains 12 residues. Germline V CDR1 and CDR2: SGHRS, YFSETQ. The CDR3 nucleotides read TGCGCCAGCAGCTTGCCTCAAGAGACCCAGTACTTC. It encodes CASSLPQETQYF.

The J gene is TRBJ1-3, the V gene TRBV6-5; 7 positions match TRBD1. After removal of 6 bases from V and 0 bases from J, the junction contained 2 bases not matched to a gene. In germline, CDR1 is MNHEY, CDR2 SVGAGI. This CDR3 is built from 14 residues. CDR3 sequence reads: CASSRDSSGNTIYF. DNA for the CDR3: TGTGCCAGCAGCCGGGACAGCTCTGGAAACACCATATATTTT.

The chain recombines TRBV5-1 with TRBJ1-1, with D possibly matching TRBD1 (6 bases). This CDR3 is 15 amino acids long. V gave up 0 bases and J gave up 0 bases, with 9 bases separating them. The V gene's germline CDR1 is SGHRS and CDR2 YFSETQ. The CDR3 loop is CASSLAGGLNTEAFF. The CDR3, as DNA: TGCGCCAGCAGCTTGGCCGGGGGGCTGAACACTGAAGCTTTCTTT.

The chain recombines TRBV6-1 with TRBJ1-5; D remains ambiguous. This CDR3 comprises 16 residues. The ends were cut back, 4 bases at V and 0 bases at J, with 13 bases in the middle. Germline-derived CDR1 and CDR2 are MNHNS and SASEGT. CDR3 sequence: CASSGGSHLSNQPQHF. The CDR3 coding sequence is TGTGCCAGCAGTGGAGGCAGTCATCTTAGCAATCAGCCCCAGCATTTT.